Following are 13 T cell receptor beta chains from one sample sequenced in a study of T cells in Graves' hyperthyroidism and ophthalmopathy. Authors of the study amplified TCR beta CDR3 regions from RNA transcripts. Using the HTBI primer set, a first-round RT-PCR was run on the TCR CDR3. TCRdb called the multiplex PCR reads again in MiXCR, with one record for every CDR3 protein. The sample lists 500,000 to 800,000 distinct CDR3 sequences, approximately 15% seen once, with about an eighth in the top ten. Sequencing was done on a sample of blood. These receptors were obtained from a woman aged 50 to 60 with Graves' ophthalmopathy.

At least ten counts were recorded for this clonotype. The genes are TRBV12-5 and TRBJ1-2, with 10 bases fitting TRBD1. V was pared by 7 bases and J by 8 bases, with 7 bases of the junction left unmatched. CDR1 is LGHNT and CDR2 is FRNRAP in the germline V gene. CDR3 size: 13 residues. The CDR3 DNA is TGTGCTAGTGCCTCCGGGACAGGGGAGGGCTACACCTTC. As protein: CASASGTGEGYTF.

This clonotype has at least ten counts. V usage is TRBV24-1 and J usage is TRBJ2-3, with D hard to call. Germline CDR1 reads KGHDR; CDR2 reads SFDVKD. V shed 1 base and J shed 6 bases, with 10 bases lying between them. The CDR3 consists of 14 residues. In DNA, the CDR3 is TGTGCCACCAGTGATTTTTCAGGCCCGGATACGCAGTATTTT. This translates into CATSDFSGPDTQYF.

This clonotype was detected many times. The chain links TRBV10-3 to TRBJ2-3; 9 bases are a match to TRBD2. There are 15 residues in the CDR3. Trimming cost V 4 bases and J 0 bases; bases outside gene matches: 2. Per the germline V gene, CDR1 is ENHRY and CDR2 is SYGVKD. CDR3 protein: CAISVSGSSTDTQYF. The CDR3 DNA sequence: TGTGCCATCAGTGTTAGCGGGAGTAGCACAGATACGCAGTATTTT.

J is TRBJ1-1 and V is TRBV9, with D hard to call. V lost 1 base, J lost 1 base, and 11 bases lay in between. Germline values: CDR1 SGDLS, CDR2 YYNGEE. The CDR3 has 15 residues. For the CDR3, the DNA is TGTGCCAGCAGCGTAATAAAGCTGGGGAACACTGAAGCTTTCTTT. Its protein is CASSVIKLGNTEAFF.

This clonotype was seen at least ten times. The chain combines TRBV7-2 with TRBJ2-7, with 7 bases that match TRBD1. CDR1 SGHTA and CDR2 FQGNSA come from the germline V gene. V trimming: 5 bases; J trimming: 3 bases; junction bases outside the gene matches: 7. The CDR3 extends over 14 amino acids. The CDR3 is CASSPRQGDYEQYF. The CDR3 DNA reads TGTGCCAGCAGCCCCCGACAGGGAGACTACGAGCAGTACTTC.

This clonotype was counted a few times. The J gene is TRBJ2-5, the V gene TRBV7-9; perhaps TRBD1 as D (6 bases). Trimming took off 4 bases at V and 6 bases at J, with 18 bases between the two ends. The germline CDR1 and CDR2 sequences are SEHNR and FQNEAQ (reference sequence). This CDR3 is 15 amino acids long. The CDR3 loop reads CASSYPHDRPKTQYF. CDR3 bases: TGTGCCAGCAGCTACCCCCACGACAGGCCGAAGACCCAGTACTTC.

This chain connects TRBV20-1 to TRBJ1-6, with 7 bases lining up with TRBD1. The CDR3 sequence is 18 residues long. After removal of 3 bases from V and 10 bases from J, the junction contained 21 bases not matched to a gene. Germline CDR1 reads DFQATT; CDR2 reads SNEGSKA (reference sequence). The CDR3 spells CSASPETERAGGGSPLHF. Written as DNA, the CDR3 is TGCAGTGCTAGTCCGGAAACAGAAAGGGCAGGGGGAGGCTCACCCCTCCACTTT.

This chain joins TRBV5-1 and TRBJ2-3; TRBD2 matches 12 bases. CDR3 length equals 15 residues. Looked up from germline, CDR1 is SGHRS and CDR2 is YFSETQ. The V gene end was trimmed by 9 bases and the J gene end by 0 bases; junction bases not matched to a gene: 5. CDR3: CATGGTSGSTDTQYF. Written as DNA, the CDR3 is TGCGCCACCGGGGGGACTAGCGGGAGCACAGATACGCAGTATTTT.

This clonotype was observed at least ten times. The chain has TRBV12-3 or TRBV12-4 and TRBJ2-1; the match to TRBD2 covers 10 bases. The junction had 7 bases not matched to a gene; V was cut back by 3 bases and J by 8 bases. The CDR3 has 15 amino acids. The CDR3 spells CASSFSSGRSDEQFF. The CDR3 DNA is TGTGCCAGCAGTTTTTCTAGCGGGAGAAGCGATGAGCAGTTCTTC.

This clonotype was detected ten times or more. The V call is TRBV11-2, the J call TRBJ2-1, with D maybe TRBD1 (5 bases). Germline assignment: CDR1 SGHAT and CDR2 FQNNGV. This CDR3 is 15 amino acids long. The V gene lost 0 bases and the J gene lost 3 bases, with 9 bases spanning the gap. CDR3 protein: CASSLESTGYNEQFF. CDR3 DNA sequence: TGTGCCAGCAGCTTAGAGTCCACAGGCTACAATGAGCAGTTCTTC.

Only a few counts were recorded for this clonotype. The genes are TRBV29-1 and TRBJ2-7; tentative D call: TRBD1 (6 bases). V was trimmed by 5 bases and J by 4 bases, leaving 12 bases between them. There are 12 residues in the CDR3. CDR1 and CDR2 from the germline V gene are SQVTM and ANQGSEA. CDR3 sequence (DNA): TGCAGCGTTCGACAGGCCCCGTACGAGCAGTACTTC. Translating gives CSVRQAPYEQYF.

For the CDR3, the DNA is TGTGCCAGCAGTTTCGCCGGGATTCTGAAGGACTATGGCTACACCTTC. Amino acid sequence: CASSFAGILKDYGYTF. The chain has TRBV27 and TRBJ1-2; D gene ambiguous. Trimming cost V 3 bases and J 3 bases, with 17 bases left between them. The CDR3 length is 16 residues. Germline V gene lookup returns CDR1 MNHEY and CDR2 SMNVEV (reference sequence).

There are many counts of this clonotype. The chain links TRBV12-3 or TRBV12-4 to TRBJ2-5, with D hard to call. V lost 3 bases and J 4 bases, leaving 15 bases between the germline ends. The CDR3 has 15 residues. CDR3 sequence: CASSFVGHSRETQYF. The CDR3 nucleotides are TGTGCCAGCAGTTTTGTGGGTCACAGTCGAGAGACCCAGTACTTC.